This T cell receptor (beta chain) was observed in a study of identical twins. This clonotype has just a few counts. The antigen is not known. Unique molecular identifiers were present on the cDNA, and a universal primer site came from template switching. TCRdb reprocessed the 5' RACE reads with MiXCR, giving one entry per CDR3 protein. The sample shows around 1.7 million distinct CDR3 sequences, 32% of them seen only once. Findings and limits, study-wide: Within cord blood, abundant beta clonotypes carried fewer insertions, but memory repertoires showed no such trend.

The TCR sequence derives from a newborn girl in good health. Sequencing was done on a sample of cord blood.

The CDR3 region is CASSFRPFSSYNEQFF. The CDR3, as DNA: TGTGCCAGCAGTTTCCGCCCTTTTAGCTCCTACAATGAGCAGTTCTTC. The gene calls are TRBV12-3 or TRBV12-4 and TRBJ2-1; D gene ambiguous. This CDR3 is built from 16 residues. V was shortened by 3 bases and J by 0 bases, with 12 bases between the two germline ends.